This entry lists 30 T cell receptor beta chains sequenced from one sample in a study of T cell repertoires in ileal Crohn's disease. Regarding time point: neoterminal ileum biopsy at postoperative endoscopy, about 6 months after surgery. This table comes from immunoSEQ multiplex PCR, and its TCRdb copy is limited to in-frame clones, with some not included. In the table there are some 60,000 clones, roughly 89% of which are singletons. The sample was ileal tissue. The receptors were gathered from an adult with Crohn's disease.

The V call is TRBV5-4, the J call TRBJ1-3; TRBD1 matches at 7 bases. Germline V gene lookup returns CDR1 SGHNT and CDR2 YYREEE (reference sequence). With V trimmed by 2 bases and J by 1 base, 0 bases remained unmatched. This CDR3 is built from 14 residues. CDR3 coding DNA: TGTGCCAGCAGCTTACAGGGGTCTGGAAACACCATATATTTT. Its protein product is CASSLQGSGNTIYF.

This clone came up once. In DNA, the CDR3 is TGTGCCAGCAGTTATCGTTTGATCGACAGTCTATACGAGCAGTACTTC. Protein product: CASSYRLIDSLYEQYF. The rearrangement uses TRBV6-5 and TRBJ2-7; TRBD1 might be the D (5 bases). Germline V gene lookup returns CDR1 MNHEY and CDR2 SVGAGI. The V end was cut by 3 bases, the J end by 4 bases, with 19 bases between. There are 16 residues in the CDR3.

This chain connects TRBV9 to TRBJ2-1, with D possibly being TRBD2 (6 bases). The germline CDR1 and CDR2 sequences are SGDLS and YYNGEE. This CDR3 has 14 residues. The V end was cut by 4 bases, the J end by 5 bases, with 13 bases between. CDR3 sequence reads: CASSRIAEDNEQFF. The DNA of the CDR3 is TGTGCCAGCAGCCGCATAGCGGAAGACAATGAGCAGTTCTTC.

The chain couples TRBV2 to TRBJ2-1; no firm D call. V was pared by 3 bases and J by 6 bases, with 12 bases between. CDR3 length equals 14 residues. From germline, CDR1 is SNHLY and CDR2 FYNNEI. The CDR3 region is CASSDYSLLNEQFF. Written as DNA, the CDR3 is TGTGCCAGCAGTGATTATAGCCTTCTCAATGAGCAGTTCTTC.

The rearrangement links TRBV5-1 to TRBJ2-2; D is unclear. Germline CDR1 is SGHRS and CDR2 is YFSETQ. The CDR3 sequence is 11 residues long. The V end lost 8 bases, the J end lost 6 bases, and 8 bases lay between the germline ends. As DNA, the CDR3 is TGCGCCAGTAGAACCGCCGGGGAGCTGTTTTTT. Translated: CASRTAGELFF.

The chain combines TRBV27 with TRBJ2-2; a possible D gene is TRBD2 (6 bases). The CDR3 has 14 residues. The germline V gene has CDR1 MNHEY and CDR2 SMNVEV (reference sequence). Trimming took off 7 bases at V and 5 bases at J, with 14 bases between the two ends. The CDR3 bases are TGTGCCAGCATGGGGGGATCACTTACCGGGGAGCTGTTTTTT. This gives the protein CASMGGSLTGELFF.

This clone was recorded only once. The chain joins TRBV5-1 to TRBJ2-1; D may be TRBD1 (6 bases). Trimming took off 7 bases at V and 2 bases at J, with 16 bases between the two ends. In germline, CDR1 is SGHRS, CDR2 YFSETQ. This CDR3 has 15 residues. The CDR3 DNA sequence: TGCGCCAGCGGAGAGTGGACAGCACCCTACAATGAGCAGTTCTTC. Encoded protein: CASGEWTAPYNEQFF.

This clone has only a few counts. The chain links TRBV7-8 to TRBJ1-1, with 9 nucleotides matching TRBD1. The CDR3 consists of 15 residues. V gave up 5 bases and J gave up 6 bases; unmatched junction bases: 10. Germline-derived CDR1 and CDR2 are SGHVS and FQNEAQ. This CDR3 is CASSTIQGAMAEAFF. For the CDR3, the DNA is TGTGCCAGCAGCACAATACAGGGGGCAATGGCTGAAGCTTTCTTT.

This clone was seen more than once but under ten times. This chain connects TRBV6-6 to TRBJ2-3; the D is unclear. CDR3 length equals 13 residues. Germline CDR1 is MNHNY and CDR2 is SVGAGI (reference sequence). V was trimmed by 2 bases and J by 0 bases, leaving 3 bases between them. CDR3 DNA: TGTGCCAGCAGTTACCCTAGCACAGATACGCAGTATTTT. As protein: CASSYPSTDTQYF.

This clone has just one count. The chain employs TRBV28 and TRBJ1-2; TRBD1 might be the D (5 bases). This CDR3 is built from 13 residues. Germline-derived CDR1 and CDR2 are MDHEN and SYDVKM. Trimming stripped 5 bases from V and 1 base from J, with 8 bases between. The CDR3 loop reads CASSRQSNYGYTF. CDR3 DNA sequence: TGTGCCAGCAGTCGACAGAGTAACTATGGCTACACCTTC.

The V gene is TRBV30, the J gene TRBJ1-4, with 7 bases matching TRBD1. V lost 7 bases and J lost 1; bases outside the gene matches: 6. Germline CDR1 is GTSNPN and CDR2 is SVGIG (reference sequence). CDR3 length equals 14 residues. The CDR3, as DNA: TGTGCCTCGGGACAGCTTCAAACTAATGAAAAACTGTTTTTT. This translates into CASGQLQTNEKLFF.

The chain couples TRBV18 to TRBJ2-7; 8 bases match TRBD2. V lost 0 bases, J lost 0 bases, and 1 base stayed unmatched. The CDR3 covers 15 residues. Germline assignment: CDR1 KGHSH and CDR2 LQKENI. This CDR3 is CASSPPSGSSYEQYF. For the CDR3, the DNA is TGTGCCAGCTCACCACCCAGCGGGAGCTCCTACGAGCAGTACTTC.

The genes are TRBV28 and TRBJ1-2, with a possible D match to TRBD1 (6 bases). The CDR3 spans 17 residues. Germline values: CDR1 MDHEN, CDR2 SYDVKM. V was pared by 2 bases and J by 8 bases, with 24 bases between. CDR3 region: CASSLVGTSYGSEGYTF. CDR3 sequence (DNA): TGTGCCAGCAGTTTAGTGGGGACATCGTACGGTTCGGAAGGCTACACCTTC.

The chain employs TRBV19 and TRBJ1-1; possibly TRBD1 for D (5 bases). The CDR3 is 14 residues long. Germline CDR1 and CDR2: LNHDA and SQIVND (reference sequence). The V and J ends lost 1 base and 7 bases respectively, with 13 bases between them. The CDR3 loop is CASSIVGGIREAFF. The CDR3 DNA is TGTGCCAGTAGTATAGTCGGGGGTATCCGTGAAGCTTTCTTT. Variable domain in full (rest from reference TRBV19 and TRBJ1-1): DGGITQSPKYLFRKEGQNVTLSCEQNLNHDAMYWYRQDPGQGLRLIYYSQIVNDFQKGDIAEGYSVSREKKESFPLTVTSAQKNPTAFYLCASSIVGGIREAFFGQGTRLTVV.

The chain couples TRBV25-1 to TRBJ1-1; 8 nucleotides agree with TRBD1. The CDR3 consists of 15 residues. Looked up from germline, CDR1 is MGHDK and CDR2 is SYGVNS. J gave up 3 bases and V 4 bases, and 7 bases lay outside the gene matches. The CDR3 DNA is TGTGCCAGCAGTGCATGGGCAGGGGGCTACACTGAAGCTTTCTTT. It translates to CASSAWAGGYTEAFF.

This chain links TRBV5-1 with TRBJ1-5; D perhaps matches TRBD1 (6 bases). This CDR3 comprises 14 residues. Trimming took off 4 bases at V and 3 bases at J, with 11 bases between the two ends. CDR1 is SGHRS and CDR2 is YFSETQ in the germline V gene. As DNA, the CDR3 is TGCGCCAGCAGCCCACAGGGTTTCAATCAGCCCCAGCATTTT. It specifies CASSPQGFNQPQHF.

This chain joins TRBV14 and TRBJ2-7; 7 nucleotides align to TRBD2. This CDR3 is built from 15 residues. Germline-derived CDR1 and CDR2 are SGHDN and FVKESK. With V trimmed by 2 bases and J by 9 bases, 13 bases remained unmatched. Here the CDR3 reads CASSQRGLPLPGQYF. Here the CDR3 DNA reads TGTGCCAGCAGCCAAAGGGGACTACCGTTACCCGGGCAGTACTTC.

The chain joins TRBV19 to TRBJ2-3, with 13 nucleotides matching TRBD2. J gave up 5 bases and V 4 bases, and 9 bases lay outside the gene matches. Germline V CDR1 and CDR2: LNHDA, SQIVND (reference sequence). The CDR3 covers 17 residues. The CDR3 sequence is CASSTRGTSGMKDTQYF. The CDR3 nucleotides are TGTGCCAGTAGTACTCGGGGGACTAGCGGGATGAAAGATACGCAGTATTTT.

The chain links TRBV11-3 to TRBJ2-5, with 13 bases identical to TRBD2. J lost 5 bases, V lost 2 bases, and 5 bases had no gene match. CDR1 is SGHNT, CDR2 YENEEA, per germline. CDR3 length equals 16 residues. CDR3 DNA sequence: TGTGCCAGCAGCTTACGACTAGCGGGAGGTGGGGAGACCCAGTACTTC. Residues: CASSLRLAGGGETQYF.

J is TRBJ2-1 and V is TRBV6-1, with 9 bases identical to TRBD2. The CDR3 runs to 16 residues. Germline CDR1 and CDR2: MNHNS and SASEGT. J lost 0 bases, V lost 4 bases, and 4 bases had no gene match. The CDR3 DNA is TGTGCCAGCAGTGTTACTAGCGGGCCCTCCTACAATGAGCAGTTCTTC. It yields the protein CASSVTSGPSYNEQFF.

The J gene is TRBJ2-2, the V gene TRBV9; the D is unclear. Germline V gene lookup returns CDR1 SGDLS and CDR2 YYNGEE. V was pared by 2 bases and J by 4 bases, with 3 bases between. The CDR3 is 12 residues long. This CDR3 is CASSVRTGELFF. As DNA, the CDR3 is TGTGCCAGCAGCGTCCGCACCGGGGAGCTGTTTTTT.

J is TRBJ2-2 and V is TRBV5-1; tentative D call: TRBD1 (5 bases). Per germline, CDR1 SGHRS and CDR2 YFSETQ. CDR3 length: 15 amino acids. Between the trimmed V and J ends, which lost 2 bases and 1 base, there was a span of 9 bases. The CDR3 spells CASSFDSKNTGELFF. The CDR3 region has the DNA TGCGCCAGCAGCTTTGACAGTAAGAACACCGGGGAGCTGTTTTTT.

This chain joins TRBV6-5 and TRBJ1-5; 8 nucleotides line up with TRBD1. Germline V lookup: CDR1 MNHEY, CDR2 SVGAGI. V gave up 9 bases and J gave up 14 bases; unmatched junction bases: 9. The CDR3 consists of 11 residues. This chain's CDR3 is CASHDRGIEHF. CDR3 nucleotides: TGTGCCAGTCACGACAGGGGAATAGAGCATTTT.

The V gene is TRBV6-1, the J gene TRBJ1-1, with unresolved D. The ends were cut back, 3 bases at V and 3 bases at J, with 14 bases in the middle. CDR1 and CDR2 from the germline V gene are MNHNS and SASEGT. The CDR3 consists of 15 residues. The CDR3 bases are TGTGCCAGCAGTGATCCCAGCGGGAGTTACACTGAAGCTTTCTTT. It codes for CASSDPSGSYTEAFF.

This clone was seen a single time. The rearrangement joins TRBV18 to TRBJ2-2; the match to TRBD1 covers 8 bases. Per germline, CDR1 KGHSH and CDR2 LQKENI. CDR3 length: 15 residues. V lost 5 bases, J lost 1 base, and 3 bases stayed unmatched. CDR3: CASSAGTGNTGELFF. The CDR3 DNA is TGTGCCAGCTCAGCCGGGACAGGGAACACCGGGGAGCTGTTTTTT.

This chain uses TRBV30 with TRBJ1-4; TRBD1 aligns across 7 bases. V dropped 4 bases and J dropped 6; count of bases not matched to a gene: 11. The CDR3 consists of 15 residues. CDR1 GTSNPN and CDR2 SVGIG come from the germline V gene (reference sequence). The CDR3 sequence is CAWKGASQGDEKLFF. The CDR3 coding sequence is TGTGCCTGGAAGGGGGCGTCCCAGGGTGATGAAAAACTGTTTTTT.

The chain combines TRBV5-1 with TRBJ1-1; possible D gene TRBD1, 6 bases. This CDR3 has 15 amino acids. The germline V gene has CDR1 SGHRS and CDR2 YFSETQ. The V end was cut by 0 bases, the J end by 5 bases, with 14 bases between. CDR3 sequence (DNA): TGCGCCAGCAGCTTGGTACCAGGGGCCGGTACTGAAGCTTTCTTT. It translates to CASSLVPGAGTEAFF.

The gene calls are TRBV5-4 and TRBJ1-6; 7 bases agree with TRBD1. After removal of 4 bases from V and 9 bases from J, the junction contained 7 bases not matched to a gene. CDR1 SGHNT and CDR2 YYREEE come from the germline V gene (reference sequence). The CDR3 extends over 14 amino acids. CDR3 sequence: CASSRQGMGSPLHF. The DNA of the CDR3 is TGTGCCAGCAGCCGACAGGGAATGGGTTCACCCCTCCACTTT. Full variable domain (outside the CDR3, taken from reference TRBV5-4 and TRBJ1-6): ETGVTQSPTHLIKTRGQQVTLRCSSQSGHNTVSWYQQALGQGPQFIFQYYREEENGRGNFPPRFSGLQFPNYSSELNVNALELDDSALYLCASSRQGMGSPLHFGNGTRLTVT.

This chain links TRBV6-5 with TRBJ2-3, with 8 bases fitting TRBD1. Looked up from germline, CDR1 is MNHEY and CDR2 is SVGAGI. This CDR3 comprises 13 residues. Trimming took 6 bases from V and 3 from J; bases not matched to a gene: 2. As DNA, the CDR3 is TGTGCCAGCAGCTGGGACAGGACAGATACGCAGTATTTT. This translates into CASSWDRTDTQYF.

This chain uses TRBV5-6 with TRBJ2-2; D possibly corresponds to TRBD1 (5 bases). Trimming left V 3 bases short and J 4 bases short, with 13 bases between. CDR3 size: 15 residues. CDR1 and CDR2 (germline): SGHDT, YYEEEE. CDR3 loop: CASSSQSGPTGELFF. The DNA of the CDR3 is TGTGCCAGCAGCTCGCAGTCAGGGCCCACCGGGGAGCTGTTTTTT.